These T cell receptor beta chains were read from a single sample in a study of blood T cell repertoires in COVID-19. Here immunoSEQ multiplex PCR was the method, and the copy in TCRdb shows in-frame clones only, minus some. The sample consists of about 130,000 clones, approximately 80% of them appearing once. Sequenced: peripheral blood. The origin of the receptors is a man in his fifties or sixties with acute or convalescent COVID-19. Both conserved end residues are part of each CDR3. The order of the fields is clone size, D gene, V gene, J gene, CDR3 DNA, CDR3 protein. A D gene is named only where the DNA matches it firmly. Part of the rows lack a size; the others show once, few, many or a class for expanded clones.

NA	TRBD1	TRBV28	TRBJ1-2	TGTGCCATCACACAGGGGAAGGACTATGGCTACACCTTC	CAITQGKDYGYTF
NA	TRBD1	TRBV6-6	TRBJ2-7	TGTGCCAGCAGCAACAGGGGTATCCGGGACGAGCAGTACTTC	CASSNRGIRDEQYF
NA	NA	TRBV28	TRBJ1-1	TGTGCCAGCATCCTGGGGTGGAGGGCTTTCTTT	CASILGWRAFF
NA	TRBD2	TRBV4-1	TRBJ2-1	TGCGCCAGCAGCCCCGGGGGACTAGCGGGCAATGAGCAGTTCTTC	CASSPGGLAGNEQFF
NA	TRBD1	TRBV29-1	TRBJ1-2	TGCAGCATAGGGACAGGCCTTCTCAACTATGGCTACACCTTC	CSIGTGLLNYGYTF
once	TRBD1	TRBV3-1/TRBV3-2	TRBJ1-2	TGTGCCAGCAGCCAACCAGGGGGCTATGGCTACACCTTC	CASSQPGGYGYTF
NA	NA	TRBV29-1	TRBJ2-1	TGCAGCGTCTTTATTAGCCTCCGGGGCTACAATGAGCAGTTCTTC	CSVFISLRGYNEQFF
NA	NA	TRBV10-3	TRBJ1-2	TGTGCCATCAGTCGAAGGGAAGGGGGGGCCAACTATGGCTACACCTTC	CAISRREGGANYGYTF
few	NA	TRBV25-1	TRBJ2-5	TGTGCCAGCACCTCCGGCGGGGAGACCCAGTACTTC	CASTSGGETQYF
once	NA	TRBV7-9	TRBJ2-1	TGTGCCAGCAGCATGCGGAGTGGGAATGAGCAGTTCTTC	CASSMRSGNEQFF
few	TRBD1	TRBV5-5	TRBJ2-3	TGTGCCAGCAGCTTGCCGACAGGGGGACACACAGATACGCAGTATTTT	CASSLPTGGHTDTQYF
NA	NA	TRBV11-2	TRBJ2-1	TGTGCCAGCAGCGCCCTCGACAGTTGGTCCTACAATGAGCAGTTCTTC	CASSALDSWSYNEQFF
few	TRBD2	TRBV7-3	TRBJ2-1	TGTGCCAGCAGCCCCCGAGGGCTAGCGGACGCCTACAATGAGCAGTTCTTC	CASSPRGLADAYNEQFF
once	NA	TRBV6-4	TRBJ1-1	TGTGCCAACCCCCGGAGTGAAGCTTTCTTT	CANPRSEAFF
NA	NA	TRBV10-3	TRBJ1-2	TGTGCCATCAGTGAGTCGACAACAGGGTATGGCTACACCTTC	CAISESTTGYGYTF
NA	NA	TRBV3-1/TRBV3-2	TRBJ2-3	TGTGCCAGCAGCCCCCTCGAGGGTCTGGCGGGAGATACGCAGTATTTT	CASSPLEGLAGDTQYF
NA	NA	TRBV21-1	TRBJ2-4	TGTGCCAGCAGCAAAGCTTTTAAAGACAGTCTAGCCAAAAACATTCAGTACTTC	CASSKAFKDSLAKNIQYF
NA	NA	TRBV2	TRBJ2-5	TGTGCCAGCAGCCAACTGACAGTTCAAGAGACCCAGTACTTC	CASSQLTVQETQYF
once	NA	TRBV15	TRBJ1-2	TGTGCCACCAGCAGAGTCAGGGGAAATGGCTACACCTTC	CATSRVRGNGYTF
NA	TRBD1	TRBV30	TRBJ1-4	TGTGCCTGGAGTGTACGGACAGGGTATGAAAAACTGTTTTTT	CAWSVRTGYEKLFF
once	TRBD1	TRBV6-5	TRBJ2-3	TGTGCCAGCCAACCCGGGACAGGGTTGACAGATACGCAGTATTTT	CASQPGTGLTDTQYF
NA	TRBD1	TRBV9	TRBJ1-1	TGTGCCAGCAGCGTAGGTCCAGGGGGCAGGGAGAACACTGAAGCTTTCTTT	CASSVGPGGRENTEAFF
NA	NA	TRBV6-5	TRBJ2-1	TGTGCCAGCAGGATGACTAGTTCGTATGAGCAGTTCTTC	CASRMTSSYEQFF
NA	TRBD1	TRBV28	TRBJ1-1	TGTGCCAGCAGTGTAGGGGGCCGGACTGAAGCTTTCTTT	CASSVGGRTEAFF
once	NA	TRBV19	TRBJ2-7	TGTGCCAGTAGTGGCTCGACCTACGAGCAGTACTTC	CASSGSTYEQYF
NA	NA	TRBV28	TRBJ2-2	TGTGCCAGCAGTTTAACGGGGTTGGGCACCGGGGAGCTGTTTTTT	CASSLTGLGTGELFF
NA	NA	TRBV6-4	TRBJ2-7	TGCCCCCGCCACACTAGTTGGGTGAGGACCTACGAGCAGTACTTC	CPRHTSWVRTYEQYF
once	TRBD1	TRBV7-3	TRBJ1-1	TGTGCCAGCAGCTTATTTGGACAGGGGGCCACTGAAGCTTTCTTT	CASSLFGQGATEAFF
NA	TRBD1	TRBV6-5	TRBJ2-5	TGTGCCAGCCGCCCACAGGGGGCGAAAGAGACCCAGTACTTC	CASRPQGAKETQYF
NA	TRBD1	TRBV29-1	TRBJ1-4	TGCAGCGCAAACAGGGGGACTAATGAAAAACTGTTTTTT	CSANRGTNEKLFF
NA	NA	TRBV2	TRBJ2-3	TGTGCCAGCAGTGATGCGGGCACAGATACGCAGTATTTT	CASSDAGTDTQYF
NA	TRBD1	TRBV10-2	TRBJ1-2	TGCGCCAGCGTCCCGGGACAGGGATTTAACTATGGCTACACCTTC	CASVPGQGFNYGYTF
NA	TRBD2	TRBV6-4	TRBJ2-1	TGTGCCAGCAGTAATGACCCTAGCGGGAGTACAGATGAGCAGTTCTTC	CASSNDPSGSTDEQFF
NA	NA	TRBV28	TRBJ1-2	TGTGCCAGCAGTTTAGGGGGGTTCAACTATGGCTACACCTTC	CASSLGGFNYGYTF
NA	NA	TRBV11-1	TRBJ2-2	TGTGCCAGCAGCCCACAGGGCCCCAACACCGGGGAGCTGTTTTTT	CASSPQGPNTGELFF
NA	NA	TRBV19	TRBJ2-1	TGTGCCAGTAGTCCCCGTAGGGGGACCGGCAATGAGCAGTTCTTC	CASSPRRGTGNEQFF
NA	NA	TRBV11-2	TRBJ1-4	TGTGCCAGCAGCTCCCCGGGGTTGAGGGAAAAACTGTTTTTT	CASSSPGLREKLFF
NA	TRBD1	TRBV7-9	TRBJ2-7	TGTGCCAGCAGCTTAGCGGGGACAGGGCTCGAGCAGTACTTC	CASSLAGTGLEQYF
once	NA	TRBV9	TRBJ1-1	TGTGCCAGCAGCGTAGCTGACAGACCGAACACTGAAGCTTTCTTT	CASSVADRPNTEAFF
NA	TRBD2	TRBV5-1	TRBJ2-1	TGCGCCAGCAGCAAACGCCGACTAGCGGGTTCCTACAATGAGCAGTTCTTC	CASSKRRLAGSYNEQFF
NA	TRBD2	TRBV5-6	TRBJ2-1	TGTGCCAGCAGCTCCCGGGACTATTACAATGAGCAGTTCTTC	CASSSRDYYNEQFF